This passage covers 18 T cell receptor beta chains from one sample sequenced in a study of beta chain features in type 1 diabetes. What these receptors recognize is not known. General study results and limits: Across all four CD4+ subsets, people with type 1 diabetes showed modestly shorter TCRB CDR3s.

Every isolated RNA sample was fully reverse transcribed, so sequencing captured expressed TCRB transcripts. The repertoire was sequenced with immunoSEQ multiplex PCR; TCRdb's copy has only in-frame clones and lacks some. The sample contains 500,000 to 800,000 clones, 9.5% to 15% of which appear only once. Specimen: naive CD4+ T cells from blood. Receptors were obtained from a man aged 30 to 45 with type 1 diabetes.

The chain has TRBV4-3 and TRBJ2-3; 15 bases agree with TRBD2. CDR3 length: 19 residues. CDR1 LGHNA and CDR2 YSLEER come from the germline V gene. V lost 3 bases and J lost 4; bases outside the gene matches: 11. As DNA, the CDR3 is TGCGCCAGCAGCCACCGTTGGACTAGCGGGGGGGCCAAATCAGATACGCAGTATTTT. Encoded protein: CASSHRWTSGGAKSDTQYF.

This clone came up a few times. The V call is TRBV9, the J call TRBJ1-1; possibly TRBD1 for D (6 bases). The V gene lost 0 bases and the J gene lost 1 base, with 16 bases spanning the gap. The V gene's germline CDR1 is SGDLS and CDR2 YYNGEE. The CDR3 contains 17 residues. The CDR3 reads CASSVGAGEGWNTEAFF. The CDR3, as DNA: TGTGCCAGCAGCGTAGGGGCAGGGGAGGGTTGGAACACTGAAGCTTTCTTT.

This clone has a handful of counts. This chain links TRBV9 with TRBJ2-1; possibly TRBD2 for D (6 bases). The germline V gene encodes CDR1 SGDLS and CDR2 YYNGEE. The CDR3 is 12 residues long. V lost 6 bases and J 7 bases, leaving 11 bases between the germline ends. In nucleotides, the CDR3 is TGTGCCAGCACTATGGGGGGAAATGAGCAGTTCTTC. Translation: CASTMGGNEQFF. The full variable domain, completed using reference TRBV9 and TRBJ2-1, is DSGVTQTPKHLITATGQRVTLRCSPRSGDLSVYWYQQSLDQGLQFLIQYYNGEERAKGNILERFSAQQFPDLHSELNLSSLELGDSALYFCASTMGGNEQFFGPGTRLTVL.

This clone was observed a handful of times. This rearrangement joins TRBV7-2 to TRBJ2-7, with D perhaps TRBD1 (5 bases). Trimming left V 5 bases short and J 2 bases short, with 13 bases between. The CDR3 runs 14 residues. Germline V gives CDR1 SGHTA, CDR2 FQGNSA. The CDR3 loop is CASSPDILTYEQYF. The CDR3 DNA follows: TGTGCCAGCAGCCCGGACATCTTAACCTACGAGCAGTACTTC.

This clone was found a few times. V usage is TRBV27 and J usage is TRBJ2-6, with D possibly TRBD1 on 5 matching bases. Germline V gene sequence: CDR1 MNHEY, CDR2 SMNVEV (reference sequence). The CDR3 loop spans 18 amino acids. Trimming pared 6 bases from V and 2 bases from J, leaving 20 bases between. The CDR3 here is CASSLKVTAVPGANVLTF. The CDR3 coding sequence is TGTGCCAGCAGCCTCAAAGTGACAGCTGTACCTGGGGCCAACGTCCTGACTTTC.

This clone has only a few counts. The chain is built from TRBV28 and TRBJ2-7; D not resolved. The V end was cut by 6 bases, the J end by 4 bases, with 10 bases between. The CDR3 covers 12 residues. CDR1 is MDHEN and CDR2 is SYDVKM in the germline V gene. The CDR3 nucleotides read TGTGCCAGCAGCCAGGAACCGTACGAGCAGTACTTC. Protein product: CASSQEPYEQYF.

This chain links TRBV7-3 with TRBJ2-5; perhaps TRBD2 as D (6 bases). CDR1 and CDR2 (germline): SGHTA, FQGTGA. Trimming pared 8 bases from V and 2 bases from J, leaving 12 bases between. This CDR3 contains 13 residues. The DNA for the CDR3 is TGTGCCAGCGGGGCGGGGAGACAAGAGACCCAGTACTTC. The encoded protein is CASGAGRQETQYF.

This clone was found many times. Other DNA sequences of this sample code for an identical CDR3. This chain joins TRBV7-9 and TRBJ2-3; no definite D call. The germline CDR1 and CDR2 sequences are SEHNR and FQNEAQ (reference sequence). The CDR3 sequence is 11 residues long. V lost 5 bases, J lost 3 bases, and 3 bases lay in between. Here the CDR3 reads CASSDTDTQYF. CDR3 bases: TGTGCCAGCAGCGATACAGATACGCAGTATTTT.

The chain joins TRBV7-9 to TRBJ1-6; the match to TRBD1 covers 7 bases. The CDR3 contains 14 residues. J was trimmed by 9 bases and V by 2 bases; bases with no gene match: 4. Per the germline V gene, CDR1 is SEHNR and CDR2 is FQNEAQ (reference sequence). The CDR3 sequence: CASSLYRGGSPLHF. In DNA, the CDR3 is TGTGCCAGCAGCTTATACAGGGGAGGTTCACCCCTCCACTTT.

This clone was detected only a few times. This sequence joins TRBV13 and TRBJ1-2; D remains ambiguous. Per germline, CDR1 PRHDT and CDR2 FYEKMQ (reference sequence). Trimming stripped 3 bases from V and 4 bases from J, with 9 bases between. The CDR3 length is 13 residues. Here the CDR3 reads CASSLNSRYGYTF. The CDR3 nucleotides read TGTGCCAGCAGCTTGAATTCGCGCTATGGCTACACCTTC.

The rearrangement joins TRBV18 to TRBJ2-7, with a tentative D call TRBD1 (5 bases). Between the trimmed V and J ends, which lost 6 bases and 5 bases, there was a span of 11 bases. Germline V lookup: CDR1 KGHSH, CDR2 LQKENI. CDR3 length: 12 amino acids. CDR3 bases: TGTGCCAGCTCTTCAGGGTTCGACGAGCAGTACTTC. Translated: CASSSGFDEQYF.

The chain links TRBV7-2 to TRBJ2-1; no firm D call. V lost 3 bases to trimming and J lost 8 bases, with 14 bases between them. Germline-derived CDR1 and CDR2 are SGHTA and FQGNSA. The CDR3 runs to 14 residues. CDR3 amino acids: CASSFTDYSHEQFF. DNA of the CDR3: TGTGCCAGCAGCTTCACGGATTATTCCCATGAGCAGTTCTTC.

This clone was recorded a few times. The chain joins TRBV19 to TRBJ2-3; 14 bases are shared with TRBD2. V lost 3 bases and J lost 3; bases outside the gene matches: 2. The CDR3 covers 16 residues. Germline values: CDR1 LNHDA, CDR2 SQIVND (reference sequence). In nucleotides, the CDR3 is TGTGCCAGTAGTATCGGACTAGCGGGGGGAACAGATACGCAGTATTTT. Residues: CASSIGLAGGTDTQYF.

This clone was seen a few times. This chain links TRBV7-2 with TRBJ1-1; D gene uncertain. The CDR3 sequence is 13 residues long. Trimming removed 5 bases from V and 3 bases from J, with 10 bases in between. Germline V gene data show CDR1 as SGHTA and CDR2 as FQGNSA. The CDR3 DNA reads as TGTGCCAGCAGCCTAATAGAGGACACTGAAGCTTTCTTT. This gives the protein CASSLIEDTEAFF.

This chain joins TRBV5-6 and TRBJ2-3; 10 positions agree with TRBD2. In germline, CDR1 is SGHDT, CDR2 YYEEEE. The CDR3 runs 18 residues. Trimming cost V 4 bases and J 4 bases; bases outside gene matches: 15. CDR3 sequence reads: CASSRAVTLAGFADTQYF. The CDR3 DNA is TGTGCCAGCAGCCGAGCGGTAACACTAGCGGGGTTCGCAGATACGCAGTATTTT.

This clone was counted between two and nine times. The gene calls are TRBV7-2 and TRBJ2-4, with a tentative D call TRBD2 (5 bases). The CDR3 length is 11 residues. Per the germline V gene, CDR1 is SGHTA and CDR2 is FQGNSA. Trimming stripped 5 bases from V and 11 bases from J, with 10 bases between. The CDR3 sequence: CASSNSGFQYF. The CDR3 coding sequence is TGTGCCAGCAGCAACTCGGGGTTTCAGTACTTC.

This clone was counted a few times. The V and J genes are TRBV5-6 and TRBJ2-3; D unclear. This CDR3 has 14 amino acids. With 3 bases removed from V and 0 bases from J, the gap between germline ends came to 8 bases. The germline gives CDR1 SGHDT, CDR2 YYEEEE. This chain's CDR3 is CASSSSHSTDTQYF. As DNA, the CDR3 is TGTGCCAGCAGCTCTTCCCACAGCACAGATACGCAGTATTTT.

This sequence joins TRBV5-1 and TRBJ2-5; the D gene could be TRBD1 or TRBD2 (5 bases each). V gave up 0 bases and J gave up 1 base, with 13 bases separating them. Germline assignment: CDR1 SGHRS and CDR2 YFSETQ. The CDR3 is 16 amino acids. Written as DNA, the CDR3 is TGCGCCAGCAGCTTGGCCAGGGACGCTTTCCAAGAGACCCAGTACTTC. Protein sequence: CASSLARDAFQETQYF.